A selection of T cell receptor beta chains follows, all from one sample in a study of control samples from healthy donors and cancer patients. TCRdb's copy holds only in-frame clones and misses some; the assay was immunoSEQ multiplex PCR. The sample holds approximately 100,000 clones; 80% to 95% are singletons and the top ten take less than 3.5%. The sequencing input was blood. The receptors shown here come from a human donor in good health. The donor label of this sample is uncertain. CDR3s include the opening cysteine and the closing phenylalanine or tryptophan. A D gene is named only where the DNA matches it firmly. Not every row has a clone size; where given, it reads once, few, many or a size class.

D gene: -
J gene: TRBJ1-3
V gene: TRBV18
clone size: once
CDR3 protein: CASSSQGAYSGNTIYF
CDR3 DNA: TGTGCCAGCTCATCACAGGGAGCCTACTCTGGAAACACCATATATTTT

D gene: TRBD1
J gene: TRBJ1-1
V gene: TRBV9
clone size: -
CDR3 protein: CASSVTGVSTEAFF
CDR3 DNA: TGTGCCAGCAGCGTGACAGGGGTAAGCACTGAAGCTTTCTTT

D gene: TRBD1
J gene: TRBJ2-7
V gene: TRBV5-4
clone size: -
CDR3 protein: CASSPDRVNAYEQYF
CDR3 DNA: TGTGCCAGCAGCCCAGACAGGGTAAACGCCTACGAGCAGTACTTC

D gene: -
J gene: TRBJ1-1
V gene: TRBV11-2
clone size: -
CDR3 protein: CASSVQGSTEAFF
CDR3 DNA: TGTGCCAGCAGCGTACAGGGTAGCACTGAAGCTTTCTTT

D gene: -
J gene: TRBJ1-1
V gene: TRBV27
clone size: -
CDR3 protein: CASSSQLLEGRNTEAFF
CDR3 DNA: TGTGCCAGCAGTTCCCAACTTTTAGAGGGCAGGAACACTGAAGCTTTCTTT

D gene: -
J gene: TRBJ1-1
V gene: TRBV20-1
clone size: -
CDR3 protein: CSANSNTEAFF
CDR3 DNA: TGCAGTGCTAACAGTAACACTGAAGCTTTCTTT

D gene: -
J gene: TRBJ1-2
V gene: TRBV18
clone size: once
CDR3 protein: CASSTGYYGYTF
CDR3 DNA: TGTGCCAGCTCAACAGGCTACTATGGCTACACCTTC

D gene: -
J gene: TRBJ1-1
V gene: TRBV14
clone size: -
CDR3 protein: CASSQEMARTEAFF
CDR3 DNA: TGTGCCAGCAGCCAAGAGATGGCTCGGACTGAAGCTTTCTTT

D gene: TRBD1
J gene: TRBJ1-1
V gene: TRBV11-2
clone size: -
CDR3 protein: CASSLATQGALGTEAFF
CDR3 DNA: TGTGCCAGCAGCTTAGCGACCCAGGGGGCTCTGGGGACTGAAGCTTTCTTT

D gene: TRBD1
J gene: TRBJ2-3
V gene: TRBV18
clone size: -
CDR3 protein: CASSPRRTGATDTQYF
CDR3 DNA: TGTGCCAGCTCACCAAGACGGACAGGGGCCACAGATACGCAGTATTTT

D gene: -
J gene: TRBJ1-2
V gene: TRBV12-3/TRBV12-4
clone size: few
CDR3 protein: CASSYNRHYGYTF
CDR3 DNA: TGTGCCAGCAGTTATAACAGGCACTATGGCTACACCTTC

D gene: -
J gene: TRBJ1-2
V gene: TRBV25-1
clone size: few
CDR3 protein: CASSSNSLRYGYTF
CDR3 DNA: TGTGCCAGCAGTAGTAACAGCCTTCGCTATGGCTACACCTTC

D gene: -
J gene: TRBJ1-1
V gene: TRBV3-1/TRBV3-2
clone size: few
CDR3 protein: CASSTRGDTEAFF
CDR3 DNA: TGTGCCAGCAGCACAAGGGGGGACACTGAAGCTTTCTTT

D gene: -
J gene: TRBJ1-5
V gene: TRBV2
clone size: -
CDR3 protein: CAARAGLGQPQHF
CDR3 DNA: TGTGCCGCCAGGGCAGGGCTGGGACAGCCCCAGCATTTT

D gene: -
J gene: TRBJ2-7
V gene: TRBV2
clone size: -
CDR3 protein: CASSDTAGVYEQYF
CDR3 DNA: TGTGCCAGCAGTGATACTGCCGGGGTCTACGAGCAGTACTTC

D gene: -
J gene: TRBJ2-5
V gene: TRBV5-1
clone size: -
CDR3 protein: CASSLTNLQETQYF
CDR3 DNA: TGCGCCAGCAGCTTGACGAATCTTCAAGAGACCCAGTACTTC

D gene: -
J gene: TRBJ1-1
V gene: TRBV12-3/TRBV12-4
clone size: -
CDR3 protein: CASSLAGNTEAFF
CDR3 DNA: TGTGCCAGCAGTTTAGCTGGGAACACTGAAGCTTTCTTT

D gene: -
J gene: TRBJ2-1
V gene: TRBV14
clone size: -
CDR3 protein: CASSHLTEGSYNEQFF
CDR3 DNA: TGTGCCAGCAGCCACCTTACAGAGGGCTCCTACAATGAGCAGTTCTTC

D gene: TRBD1
J gene: TRBJ2-1
V gene: TRBV13
clone size: -
CDR3 protein: CASSSNLGGRQFF
CDR3 DNA: TGTGCCAGCAGCTCAAATTTAGGGGGCCGGCAGTTCTTC

D gene: TRBD1
J gene: TRBJ1-1
V gene: TRBV20-1
clone size: -
CDR3 protein: CSASKRGPDTEAFF
CDR3 DNA: TGCAGTGCTAGTAAAAGGGGGCCAGACACTGAAGCTTTCTTT

D gene: -
J gene: TRBJ2-6
V gene: TRBV2
clone size: -
CDR3 protein: CASSEIRSGANVLTF
CDR3 DNA: TGTGCCAGCAGTGAAATCCGCTCTGGGGCCAACGTCCTGACTTTC

D gene: TRBD1
J gene: TRBJ1-6
V gene: TRBV28
clone size: once
CDR3 protein: CASSLIGGASPLHF
CDR3 DNA: TGTGCCAGCAGTTTGATAGGGGGCGCTTCACCCCTCCACTTT

D gene: -
J gene: TRBJ2-4
V gene: TRBV27
clone size: -
CDR3 protein: CASRTWDSKNIQYF
CDR3 DNA: TGTGCCAGCAGGACCTGGGATTCCAAAAACATTCAGTACTTC

D gene: -
J gene: TRBJ2-3
V gene: TRBV5-6
clone size: -
CDR3 protein: CASSLKGEDTQYF
CDR3 DNA: TGTGCCAGCAGCCTTAAAGGGGAAGATACGCAGTATTTT

D gene: TRBD1
J gene: TRBJ1-4
V gene: TRBV28
clone size: -
CDR3 protein: CATTTGGTEKLFF
CDR3 DNA: TGTGCCACCACGACAGGGGGAACTGAAAAACTGTTTTTT

D gene: TRBD1
J gene: TRBJ1-4
V gene: TRBV7-8
clone size: few
CDR3 protein: CASSPDRGLLESNEKLFF
CDR3 DNA: TGTGCCAGCAGCCCCGACAGGGGGCTTCTCGAAAGTAATGAAAAACTGTTTTTT

D gene: TRBD1
J gene: TRBJ2-7
V gene: TRBV29-1
clone size: -
CDR3 protein: CSVEGTDDSSYEQYF
CDR3 DNA: TGCAGCGTTGAGGGGACAGATGATAGCTCCTACGAGCAGTACTTC

D gene: TRBD1
J gene: TRBJ1-6
V gene: TRBV30
clone size: -
CDR3 protein: CAWRDRPGQGRSPLHF
CDR3 DNA: TGTGCCTGGAGAGATAGACCGGGACAGGGCAGGTCACCCCTCCACTTT

D gene: TRBD1
J gene: TRBJ2-1
V gene: TRBV6-6
clone size: few
CDR3 protein: CASRTGISYNEQFF
CDR3 DNA: TGTGCCAGCAGGACAGGGATCTCCTACAATGAGCAGTTCTTC

D gene: -
J gene: TRBJ2-7
V gene: TRBV5-8
clone size: -
CDR3 protein: CAGSLNGQGLTYEQYF
CDR3 DNA: TGTGCCGGCAGCTTGAACGGGCAGGGGCTTACCTACGAGCAGTACTTC

D gene: TRBD1
J gene: TRBJ1-4
V gene: TRBV19
clone size: -
CDR3 protein: CASSRQGAAEKLFF
CDR3 DNA: TGTGCCAGTAGTAGACAGGGAGCGGCTGAAAAACTGTTTTTT

D gene: -
J gene: TRBJ2-3
V gene: TRBV6-4
clone size: -
CDR3 protein: CASSPKTGTDTQYF
CDR3 DNA: TGTGCCAGCAGCCCCAAGACGGGCACAGATACGCAGTATTTT

D gene: -
J gene: TRBJ2-2
V gene: TRBV23-1
clone size: -
CDR3 protein: CASNPRDSGRPENTGELFF
CDR3 DNA: TGCGCCAGCAACCCCCGGGACTCAGGGCGCCCTGAGAACACCGGGGAGCTGTTTTTT

D gene: -
J gene: TRBJ1-4
V gene: TRBV18
clone size: few
CDR3 protein: CASSPTGREGKLFF
CDR3 DNA: TGTGCCAGCTCACCAACGGGCAGGGAGGGAAAACTGTTTTTT

D gene: TRBD1
J gene: TRBJ1-6
V gene: TRBV6-5
clone size: -
CDR3 protein: CASRQGWGGVSPLHF
CDR3 DNA: TGTGCCAGCAGACAGGGGTGGGGTGGGGTTTCACCCCTCCACTTT

D gene: -
J gene: TRBJ2-2
V gene: TRBV4-3
clone size: -
CDR3 protein: CASSQVLGGTANTGELFF
CDR3 DNA: TGCGCCAGCAGCCAAGTGTTGGGGGGTACCGCAAACACCGGGGAGCTGTTTTTT

D gene: -
J gene: TRBJ2-5
V gene: TRBV12-5
clone size: -
CDR3 protein: CASGLVRETQYF
CDR3 DNA: TGTGCTAGTGGTTTGGTAAGGGAGACCCAGTACTTC

D gene: -
J gene: TRBJ1-5
V gene: TRBV11-2
clone size: few
CDR3 protein: CASSFDLSPKGNQPQHF
CDR3 DNA: TGTGCCAGCAGCTTCGACCTATCCCCTAAGGGCAATCAGCCCCAGCATTTT

D gene: TRBD2
J gene: TRBJ2-1
V gene: TRBV5-4
clone size: -
CDR3 protein: CASSSRTSGTDNEQFF
CDR3 DNA: TGTGCCAGCAGCTCGCGGACTAGCGGGACAGACAATGAGCAGTTCTTC

D gene: -
J gene: TRBJ1-1
V gene: TRBV6-5
clone size: -
CDR3 protein: CASKTGLNTEAFF
CDR3 DNA: TGTGCCAGCAAAACGGGGCTGAACACTGAAGCTTTCTTT